This T cell receptor (beta chain) emerged from a study of blood T cell repertoires in COVID-19. About the study: Some COVID-19 samples were acute and others convalescent; all came from the United States, Italy and Spain. T cells, B-cell-depleted T cells, or PBMCs supplied cDNA or gDNA.

Authors' methods: It was from reference gene primer amplification that nucleated cell counts were estimated. Assay: immunoSEQ multiplex PCR; the TCRdb copy retains only in-frame clones and omits some. Clonal size and the V and J genes are those of that table, whereas D and trimming came from the DNA. The sample shows just over 95,000 clones, 82% of them seen only once. This CDR3 is 15 amino acids long. Trimming removed 4 bases from V and 5 bases from J, with 15 bases in between. Germline V gene lookup returns CDR1 SGHRS and CDR2 YFSETQ. The chain recombines TRBV5-1 with TRBJ2-2; a weak D match, TRBD1 (6 bases). Sequenced input: peripheral blood. The source is an elderly man with acute or convalescent COVID-19. CDR3 sequence (DNA): TGCGCCAGCAGCGTGATGGACAGTCGTACCGGGGAGCTGTTTTTT. This codes for CASSVMDSRTGELFF. The full variable domain, with the rest looked up from reference TRBV5-1 and TRBJ2-2, is KAGVTQTPRYLIKTRGQQVTLSCSPISGHRSVSWYQQTPGQGLQFLFEYFSETQRNKGNFPGRFSGRQFSNSRSEMNVSTLELGDSALYLCASSVMDSRTGELFFGEGSRLTVL.